Each of the 22 T cell receptor beta chains below was sequenced from the same sample in a study of beta chain features in type 1 diabetes. General study findings and limits: Within each of all four CD4+ subsets, Type 1 diabetes patients had TCRB CDR3s that were moderately but significantly shorter.

The antigens these receptors bind are not known. Reverse transcribing all isolated RNA meant expressed TCRB transcripts were sequenced. Sequencing was performed with immunoSEQ multiplex PCR; in TCRdb, only in-frame clones are kept and a portion is missing. Here the sample spans hundreds of thousands of clones, about 14% being singletons. Sequenced: naive CD4+ T cells from blood. Every receptor here comes from a young man with type 1 diabetes.

This clone was found a few times. The rearrangement uses TRBV7-6 and TRBJ1-2; a possible D gene is TRBD1 (6 bases). Germline V gene data show CDR1 as SGHVS and CDR2 as FNYEAQ. The CDR3 totals 13 residues. V shed 0 bases and J shed 11 bases, with 13 bases lying between them. Written as DNA, the CDR3 is TGTGCCAGCAGCTTAGCTGTACAGGGCGAGTACACCTTC. Its translation is CASSLAVQGEYTF.

The V and J genes are TRBV30 and TRBJ1-2; TRBD1 might be the D (5 bases). There are 13 residues in the CDR3. V lost 0 bases and J lost 7, with 12 bases in between. Germline-derived CDR1 and CDR2 are GTSNPN and SVGIG (reference sequence). The CDR3 protein is CAWSVIRGVGYTF. CDR3 nucleotides: TGTGCCTGGAGTGTAATCCGGGGGGTTGGCTACACCTTC.

This clone occurred a few times. The gene calls are TRBV9 and TRBJ2-1; TRBD1 matches 10 bases. This CDR3 region has 13 residues. The germline gives CDR1 SGDLS, CDR2 YYNGEE. Trimming at V came to 0 bases and at J to 12 bases, leaving 3 bases not matched to a gene. DNA for the CDR3: TGTGCCAGCAGCGTAGGGGACAGGGGTTGGCAGTTCTTC. This gives the protein CASSVGDRGWQFF.

The chain combines TRBV6-5 with TRBJ1-1; the match to TRBD1 covers 7 bases. This CDR3 region has 16 residues. Germline assignment: CDR1 MNHEY and CDR2 SVGAGI. V shed 1 base, J shed 0 bases, and the junction held 5 bases outside the gene matches. CDR3 coding DNA: TGTGCCAGCAGTTACTGGGGGACAGAACTGAACACTGAAGCTTTCTTT. This translates into CASSYWGTELNTEAFF.

The chain uses TRBV2 and TRBJ1-5; no definite D call. The V gene's germline CDR1 is SNHLY and CDR2 FYNNEI. The CDR3 extends over 12 amino acids. Deletions cut 2 bases from V and 5 bases from J, with 4 bases between. The CDR3 bases are TGTGCCAGCAGTGAACCCTATCAGCCCCAGCATTTT. Translating it yields CASSEPYQPQHF. The full variable domain, its missing parts supplied by reference TRBV2 and TRBJ1-5, is EPEVTQTPSHQVTQMGQEVILRCVPISNHLYFYWYRQILGQKVEFLVSFYNNEISEKSEIFDDQFSVERPDGSNFTLKIRSTKLEDSAMYFCASSEPYQPQHFGDGTRLSIL.

This clone was counted only a few times. CDR3 nucleotide sequence: TGCAGCGCCTCTGGGCCGGGGGCGCCTAACACCGGGGAGCTGTTTTTT. Residues: CSASGPGAPNTGELFF. The chain uses TRBV29-1 and TRBJ2-2; D is perhaps TRBD1 or TRBD2 (6 bases each). Between the trimmed V and J ends, which lost 7 bases and 2 bases, there was a span of 20 bases. The CDR3 loop spans 16 amino acids. The germline V gene has CDR1 SQVTM and CDR2 ANQGSEA.

The chain is built from TRBV7-2 and TRBJ2-1; 9 bases line up with TRBD2. J was trimmed by 4 bases and V by 2 bases; bases with no gene match: 6. Germline lookup yields CDR1 SGHTA and CDR2 FQGNSA. The CDR3 length is 16 residues. CDR3 residues: CASSLSLAGTYNEQFF. Here the CDR3 DNA reads TGTGCCAGCAGCTTAAGCCTAGCGGGAACTTACAATGAGCAGTTCTTC.

The chain couples TRBV2 to TRBJ2-1, with TRBD2 matching over 13 bases. Germline CDR1 reads SNHLY; CDR2 reads FYNNEI. V gave up 9 bases and J gave up 9 bases; unmatched junction bases: 8. The CDR3 spans 14 residues. The CDR3 region is CARGGLAGMGEQFF. CDR3 nucleotide sequence: TGTGCCAGGGGGGGACTAGCGGGAATGGGTGAGCAGTTCTTC.

The V gene is TRBV6-5, the J gene TRBJ1-5; TRBD1 aligns across 7 bases. Trimming cost V 2 bases and J 4 bases; bases outside gene matches: 2. The CDR3 runs 14 residues. Germline V gives CDR1 MNHEY, CDR2 SVGAGI. Here the CDR3 DNA reads TGTGCCAGCAGTTACGCGGGACAGAATCAGCCCCAGCATTTT. Translated: CASSYAGQNQPQHF.

The CDR3 is CASSLAPWETQYF. CDR3 in DNA: TGTGCCAGCAGCTTGGCCCCTTGGGAGACCCAGTACTTC. This chain connects TRBV5-8 to TRBJ2-5; no clear D gene. In germline, CDR1 is SGHTS, CDR2 YDEGEE. This CDR3 is 13 amino acids long. V lost 0 bases and J 5 bases, leaving 8 bases between the germline ends.

V is TRBV27 and J is TRBJ1-4, with a weak D call TRBD1 (5 bases). This CDR3 spans 15 amino acids. Trimming cost V 3 bases and J 4 bases, with 12 bases left between them. Germline lookup yields CDR1 MNHEY and CDR2 SMNVEV (reference sequence). Here the CDR3 DNA reads TGTGCCAGCAGTTTTGTCGGGCAGGGTAATGAAAAACTGTTTTTT. Protein sequence: CASSFVGQGNEKLFF.

The rearrangement links TRBV23-1 to TRBJ1-5; D ambiguous. TRBV23-1 is assigned to the ORF class and has an uncertain function. Trimming removed 0 bases from V and 0 bases from J, with 9 bases in between. The CDR3 totals 16 residues. In nucleotides, the CDR3 is TGCGCCAGCAGTCAATCTATGAACGCTAGCAATCAGCCCCAGCATTTT. It codes for CASSQSMNASNQPQHF.

This clone was picked up a small number of times. The chain links TRBV21-1 to TRBJ2-7; no check of the table's D call, TRBD1, against the DNA was made. TRBV21-1 corresponds to a pseudogene. The CDR3 extends over 13 amino acids. CDR3 coding DNA: TGTGCCAGCAGCACAGGGGATTCCTACGAGCAGTACTTC. Translation gives CASSTGDSYEQYF.

This clone was seen ten or more times. Other DNA variants within this sample encode the same CDR3. The rearrangement joins TRBV7-9 to TRBJ1-2; D uncertain. In germline, CDR1 is SEHNR, CDR2 FQNEAQ (reference sequence). V lost 4 bases, J lost 2 bases, and 2 bases lay in between. CDR3 size: 11 residues. CDR3 bases: TGTGCCAGCAGCTCGAACTATGGCTACACCTTC. Encoded protein: CASSSNYGYTF.

The table lists this clone with a few counts. J is TRBJ2-5 and V is TRBV14; D remains unclear. The CDR3 runs to 14 residues. The germline CDR1 and CDR2 sequences are SGHDN and FVKESK. The V end lost 4 bases, the J end lost 7 bases, and 16 bases lay between the germline ends. CDR3 DNA: TGTGCCAGCAGCCTTGGAACCTCCGACGCGACCCAGTACTTC. This translates into CASSLGTSDATQYF.

The chain combines TRBV7-9 with TRBJ1-2, with D unresolved. Trimming took off 5 bases at V and 2 bases at J, with 12 bases between the two ends. Germline CDR1 reads SEHNR; CDR2 reads FQNEAQ (reference sequence). This CDR3 has 14 amino acids. The CDR3 DNA reads as TGTGCCAGCAGCGCCATGACGACAAACTATGGCTACACCTTC. Encoded protein: CASSAMTTNYGYTF.

This chain joins TRBV9 and TRBJ2-1, with 8 nucleotides matching TRBD2. V trimming: 3 bases; J trimming: 0 bases; junction bases outside the gene matches: 5. The germline CDR1 and CDR2 sequences are SGDLS and YYNGEE. This CDR3 is 16 amino acids long. This CDR3 is CASSADSGSSYNEQFF. The CDR3 bases are TGTGCCAGCAGCGCAGACAGCGGGAGCTCCTACAATGAGCAGTTCTTC.

This clone was seen more than once but under ten times. The rearrangement uses TRBV5-1 and TRBJ1-1; 8 bases match TRBD1. V trimming: 0 bases; J trimming: 6 bases; junction bases outside the gene matches: 4. Germline assignment: CDR1 SGHRS and CDR2 YFSETQ. This CDR3 contains 14 residues. CDR3 in DNA: TGCGCCAGCAGCTTGGCCGACAGGGGAGCTGAAGCTTTCTTT. Its protein product is CASSLADRGAEAFF.

This clone was seen a few times. V gene TRBV7-6 combines with J gene TRBJ2-1; 13 bases fit TRBD2. CDR1 and CDR2 (germline): SGHVS, FNYEAQ. V lost 5 bases to trimming and J lost 6 bases; unmatched junction nucleotides: 7. The CDR3 sequence is 16 residues long. The CDR3 reads CASSLLLAGGRNEQFF. In DNA, the CDR3 is TGTGCCAGCAGCCTCCTACTAGCGGGAGGGCGCAATGAGCAGTTCTTC.

This clone was seen only a few times. The chain recombines TRBV7-2 with TRBJ2-1; D not resolved. Germline CDR1 and CDR2: SGHTA and FQGNSA. This CDR3 region has 14 residues. The ends were cut back, 5 bases at V and 6 bases at J, with 14 bases in the middle. CDR3 nucleotide sequence: TGTGCCAGCAGCCCCTTTGGATTGGTCAATGAGCAGTTCTTC. This codes for CASSPFGLVNEQFF.

The chain is built from TRBV9 and TRBJ2-4; D remains unclear. Deletions cut 0 bases from V and 13 bases from J, with 14 bases between. The CDR3 covers 13 residues. The germline V gene has CDR1 SGDLS and CDR2 YYNGEE. The CDR3 DNA sequence: TGTGCCAGCAGCGTAGGGGCAGAAGCATCCCAGTACTTC. Its protein is CASSVGAEASQYF.

Only a few counts were recorded for this clone. As DNA, the CDR3 is TGTGCCAGCTCACCACTGGTCAGCACCCAAGAGACCCAGTACTTC. Translation: CASSPLVSTQETQYF. V and J are TRBV18 and TRBJ2-5, with no clear D. This CDR3 region has 15 residues. In germline, CDR1 is KGHSH, CDR2 LQKENI. The V end was cut by 1 base, the J end by 1 base, with 10 bases between.